This paragraph covers one T cell receptor beta chain sequence. What it binds is unknown. The sample originates from a study of blood T cell dynamics during melanoma immunotherapy. The wider study: Metastatic melanoma patients received first-line pembrolizumab or nivolumab plus ipilimumab.

General study findings and limits: It remained unknown if the driving T cell clones were melanoma-specific.

DNA loading was fixed at 300 to 350 ng for all bulk PBMC samples. Data came from immunoSEQ multiplex PCR; TCRdb stores just in-frame clones and leaves some out. Of over 10,000 clones listed, about 88% are singletons. The CDR3 runs to 14 residues. Germline V CDR1 and CDR2: MNHEY, SVGAGI. Trimming pared 8 bases from V and 7 bases from J, leaving 17 bases between. Regarding time point: pre-treatment baseline. The TCR was taken from a human donor with melanoma. The source material was blood, sampled from a patient treated with checkpoint blockade. The chain links TRBV6-5 to TRBJ2-2, with D possibly TRBD1 on 5 matching bases. CDR3 loop: CASFKRGLSGELFF. The CDR3 nucleotides are TGTGCCAGCTTCAAAAGGGGCCTAAGCGGGGAGCTGTTTTTT.